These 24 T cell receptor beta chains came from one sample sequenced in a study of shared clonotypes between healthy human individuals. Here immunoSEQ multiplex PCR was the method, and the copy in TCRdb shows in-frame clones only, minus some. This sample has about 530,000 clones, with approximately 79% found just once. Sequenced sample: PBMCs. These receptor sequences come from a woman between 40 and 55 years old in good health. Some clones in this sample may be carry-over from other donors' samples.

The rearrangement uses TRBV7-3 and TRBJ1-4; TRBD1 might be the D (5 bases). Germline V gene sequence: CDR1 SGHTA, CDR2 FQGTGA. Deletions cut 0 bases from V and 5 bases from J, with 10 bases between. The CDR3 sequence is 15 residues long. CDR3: CASSLTGTVNEKLFF. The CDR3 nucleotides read TGTGCCAGCAGCTTAACCGGGACCGTGAATGAAAAACTGTTTTTT.

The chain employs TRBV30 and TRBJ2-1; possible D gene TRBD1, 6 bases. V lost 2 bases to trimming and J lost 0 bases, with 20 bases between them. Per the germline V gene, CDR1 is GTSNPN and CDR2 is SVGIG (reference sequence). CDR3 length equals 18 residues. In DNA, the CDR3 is TGTGCCTGGAGTTTCCAGGGGCCCAAGGGCAGCTCCTACAATGAGCAGTTCTTC. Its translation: CAWSFQGPKGSSYNEQFF.

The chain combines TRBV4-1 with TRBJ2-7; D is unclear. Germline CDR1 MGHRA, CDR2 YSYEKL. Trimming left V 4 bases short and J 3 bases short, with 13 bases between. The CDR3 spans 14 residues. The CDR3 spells CASSRTALDYEQYF. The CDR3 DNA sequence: TGCGCCAGCAGCCGGACGGCCCTGGACTACGAGCAGTACTTC.

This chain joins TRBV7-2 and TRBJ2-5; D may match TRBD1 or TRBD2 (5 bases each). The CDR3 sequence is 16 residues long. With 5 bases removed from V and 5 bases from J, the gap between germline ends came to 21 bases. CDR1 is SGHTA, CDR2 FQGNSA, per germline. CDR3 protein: CASSPQGSGSWETQYF. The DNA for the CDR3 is TGTGCCAGCAGCCCCCAGGGTTCGGGGAGCTGGGAGACCCAGTACTTC.

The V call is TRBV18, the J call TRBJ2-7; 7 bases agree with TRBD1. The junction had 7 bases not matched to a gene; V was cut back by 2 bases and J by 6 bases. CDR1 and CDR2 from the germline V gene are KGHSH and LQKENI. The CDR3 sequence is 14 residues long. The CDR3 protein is CASSPGVGGGEQYF. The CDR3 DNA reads TGTGCCAGCTCACCAGGAGTAGGGGGCGGCGAGCAGTACTTC. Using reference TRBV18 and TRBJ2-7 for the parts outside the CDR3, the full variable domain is NAGVMQNPRHLVRRRGQEARLRCSPMKGHSHVYWYRQLPEEGLKFMVYLQKENIIDESGMPKERFSAEFPKEGPSILRIQQVVRGDSAAYFCASSPGVGGGEQYFGPGTRLTVT.

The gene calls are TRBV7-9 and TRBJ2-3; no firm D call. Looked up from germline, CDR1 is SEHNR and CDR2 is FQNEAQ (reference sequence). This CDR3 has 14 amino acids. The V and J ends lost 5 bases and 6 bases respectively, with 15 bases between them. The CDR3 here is CASSASRGADTQYF. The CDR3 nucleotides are TGTGCCAGCAGCGCCTCAAGAGGTGCTGATACGCAGTATTTT. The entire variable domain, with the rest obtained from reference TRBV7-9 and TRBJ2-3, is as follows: DTGVSQNPRHKITKRGQNVTFRCDPISEHNRLYWYRQTLGQGPEFLTYFQNEAQLEKSRLLSDRFSAERPKGSFSTLEIQRTEQGDSAMYLCASSASRGADTQYFGPGTRLTVL.

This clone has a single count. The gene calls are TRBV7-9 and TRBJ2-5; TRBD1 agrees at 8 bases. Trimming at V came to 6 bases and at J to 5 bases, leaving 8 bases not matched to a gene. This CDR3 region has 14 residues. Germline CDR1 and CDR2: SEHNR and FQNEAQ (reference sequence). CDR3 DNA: TGTGCCAGCAGTCAACAGGGGGTGTGGGAGACCCAGTACTTC. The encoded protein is CASSQQGVWETQYF. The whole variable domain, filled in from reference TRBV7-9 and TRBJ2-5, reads DTGVSQNPRHKITKRGQNVTFRCDPISEHNRLYWYRQTLGQGPEFLTYFQNEAQLEKSRLLSDRFSAERPKGSFSTLEIQRTEQGDSAMYLCASSQQGVWETQYFGPGTRLLVL.

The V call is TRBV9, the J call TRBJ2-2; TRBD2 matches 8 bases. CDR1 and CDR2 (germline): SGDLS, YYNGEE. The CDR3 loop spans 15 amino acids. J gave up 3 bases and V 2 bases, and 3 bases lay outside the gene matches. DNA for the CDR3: TGTGCCAGCAGCGTTGCACTAGCGGACACCGGGGAGCTGTTTTTT. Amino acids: CASSVALADTGELFF.

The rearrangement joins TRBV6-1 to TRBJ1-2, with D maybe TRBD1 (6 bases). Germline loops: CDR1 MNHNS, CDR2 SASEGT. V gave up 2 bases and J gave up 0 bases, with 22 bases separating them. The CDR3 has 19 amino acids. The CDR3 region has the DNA TGTGCCAGCAGTGAACCAGTCCTTTTAACGGGACAAGCTAACTATGGCTACACCTTC. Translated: CASSEPVLLTGQANYGYTF.

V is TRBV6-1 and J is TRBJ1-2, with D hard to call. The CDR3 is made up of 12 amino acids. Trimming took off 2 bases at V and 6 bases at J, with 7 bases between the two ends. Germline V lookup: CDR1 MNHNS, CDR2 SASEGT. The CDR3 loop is CASSETLNGYTF. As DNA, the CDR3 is TGTGCCAGCAGTGAAACCTTAAATGGCTACACCTTC.

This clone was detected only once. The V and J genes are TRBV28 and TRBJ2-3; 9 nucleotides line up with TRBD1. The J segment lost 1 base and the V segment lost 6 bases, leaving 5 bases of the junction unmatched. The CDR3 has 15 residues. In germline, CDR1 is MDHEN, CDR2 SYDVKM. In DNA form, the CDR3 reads TGTGCCAGCAGGGGAGGGACAGGGCGCACAGATACGCAGTATTTT. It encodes CASRGGTGRTDTQYF.

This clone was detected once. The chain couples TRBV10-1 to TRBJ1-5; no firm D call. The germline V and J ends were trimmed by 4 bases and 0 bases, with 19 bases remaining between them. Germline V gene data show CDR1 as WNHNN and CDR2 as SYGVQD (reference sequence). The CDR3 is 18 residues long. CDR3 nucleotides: TGCGCCAGCAGTGGAGTCAGTCACACGTCCTATAGCAATCAGCCCCAGCATTTT. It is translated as CASSGVSHTSYSNQPQHF.

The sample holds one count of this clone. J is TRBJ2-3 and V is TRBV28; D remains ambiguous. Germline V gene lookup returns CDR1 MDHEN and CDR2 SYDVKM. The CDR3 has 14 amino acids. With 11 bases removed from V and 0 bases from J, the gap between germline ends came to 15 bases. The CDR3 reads CAAGPVLSTDTQYF. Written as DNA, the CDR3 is TGTGCCGCCGGGCCGGTCTTAAGCACAGATACGCAGTATTTT. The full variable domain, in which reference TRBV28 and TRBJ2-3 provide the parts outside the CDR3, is DVKVTQSSRYLVKRTGEKVFLECVQDMDHENMFWYRQDPGLGLRLIYFSYDVKMKEKGDIPEGYSVSREKKERFSLILESASTNQTSMYLCAAGPVLSTDTQYFGPGTRLTVL.

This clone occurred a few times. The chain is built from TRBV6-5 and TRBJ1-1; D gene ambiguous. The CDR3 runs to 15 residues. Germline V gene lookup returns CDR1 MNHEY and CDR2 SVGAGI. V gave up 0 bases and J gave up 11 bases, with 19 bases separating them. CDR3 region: CASSYSIRPASDAFF. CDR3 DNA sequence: TGTGCCAGCAGTTACTCGATACGCCCGGCTAGCGACGCTTTCTTT.

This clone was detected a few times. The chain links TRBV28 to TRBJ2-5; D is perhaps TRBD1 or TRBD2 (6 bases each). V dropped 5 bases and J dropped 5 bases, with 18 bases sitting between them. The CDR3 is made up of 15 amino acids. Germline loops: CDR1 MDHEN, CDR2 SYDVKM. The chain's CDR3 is CASSRRGVNAETQYF. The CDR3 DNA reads TGTGCCAGCAGTCGAAGGGGGGTAAACGCGGAGACCCAGTACTTC.

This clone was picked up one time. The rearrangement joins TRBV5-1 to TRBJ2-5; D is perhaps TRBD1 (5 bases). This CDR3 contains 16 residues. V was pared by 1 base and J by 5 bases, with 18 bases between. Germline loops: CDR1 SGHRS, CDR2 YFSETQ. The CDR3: CASSLNWAGLRETQYF. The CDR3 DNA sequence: TGCGCCAGCAGCTTGAATTGGGCAGGGTTGAGGGAGACCCAGTACTTC.

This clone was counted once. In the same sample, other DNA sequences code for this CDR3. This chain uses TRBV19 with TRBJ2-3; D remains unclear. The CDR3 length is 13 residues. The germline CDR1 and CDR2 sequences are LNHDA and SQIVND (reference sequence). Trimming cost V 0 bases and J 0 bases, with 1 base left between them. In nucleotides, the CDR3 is TGTGCCAGTAGTATAGACAGCACAGATACGCAGTATTTT. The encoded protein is CASSIDSTDTQYF.

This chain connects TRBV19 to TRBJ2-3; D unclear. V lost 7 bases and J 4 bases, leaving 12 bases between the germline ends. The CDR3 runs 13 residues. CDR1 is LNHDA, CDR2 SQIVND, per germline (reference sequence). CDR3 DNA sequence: TGTGCCAGTAAGAGGATCCCAGCAGATACGCAGTATTTT. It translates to CASKRIPADTQYF.

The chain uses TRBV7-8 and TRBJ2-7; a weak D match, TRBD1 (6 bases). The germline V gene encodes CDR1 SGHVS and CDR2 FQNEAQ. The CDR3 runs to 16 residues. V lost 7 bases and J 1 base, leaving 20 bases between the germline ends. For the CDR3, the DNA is TGTGCCAGCACCAGAACCGGGACACCCCTATCCTACGAGCAGTACTTC. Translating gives CASTRTGTPLSYEQYF.

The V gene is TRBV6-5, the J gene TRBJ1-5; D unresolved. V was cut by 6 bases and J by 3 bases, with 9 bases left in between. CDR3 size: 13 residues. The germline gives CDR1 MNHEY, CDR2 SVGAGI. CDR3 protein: CASRRRSNQPQHF. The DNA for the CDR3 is TGTGCCAGCAGACGGCGGTCCAATCAGCCCCAGCATTTT.

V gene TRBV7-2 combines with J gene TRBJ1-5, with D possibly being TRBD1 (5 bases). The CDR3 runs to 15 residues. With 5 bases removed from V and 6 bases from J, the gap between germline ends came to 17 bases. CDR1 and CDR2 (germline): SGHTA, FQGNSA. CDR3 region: CASSPSRQGSQPQHF. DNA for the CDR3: TGTGCCAGCAGCCCAAGCCGCCAGGGTAGTCAGCCCCAGCATTTT.

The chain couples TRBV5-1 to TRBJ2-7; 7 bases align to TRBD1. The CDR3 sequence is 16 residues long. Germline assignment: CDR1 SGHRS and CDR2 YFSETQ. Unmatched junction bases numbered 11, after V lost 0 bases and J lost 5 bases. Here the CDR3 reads CASSLGLGEGGNEQYF. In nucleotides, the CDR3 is TGCGCCAGCAGCTTGGGCCTCGGGGAAGGGGGCAACGAGCAGTACTTC.

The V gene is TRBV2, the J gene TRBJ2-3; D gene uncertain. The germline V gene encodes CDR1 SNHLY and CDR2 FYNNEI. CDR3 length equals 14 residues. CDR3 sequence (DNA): TGTGCAGCCCAGGAGATGGCGAGCACAGATACGCAGTATTTT. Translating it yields CAAQEMASTDTQYF.

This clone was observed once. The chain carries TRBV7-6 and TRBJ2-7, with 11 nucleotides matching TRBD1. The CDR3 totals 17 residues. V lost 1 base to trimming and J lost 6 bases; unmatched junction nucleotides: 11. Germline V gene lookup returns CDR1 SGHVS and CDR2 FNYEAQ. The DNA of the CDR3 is TGTGCCAGCAGCTTAGAGAGCCCGGGACAGGGGGGTTTCGAGCAGTACTTC. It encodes CASSLESPGQGGFEQYF.